This TCR beta chain is from a study of cytomegalovirus exposure and HLA in healthy donors. General study points: In an earlier analysis, most TCR beta V segments were productive about 87% or about 30% of the time. In a later analysis, TCR association rates varied by HLA locus: DRB1 most, HLA-C fewest. Versus the approximately 700-donor mean, an Asian-associated ancestry cluster reportedly showed fewer N-insertions in a later analysis.

CDR3 length: 18 amino acids. V was pared by 3 bases and J by 4 bases, with 11 bases of the junction left unmatched. The germline V gene encodes CDR1 SGHTA and CDR2 FQGNSA. PCR employed 60 Vbeta and 13 Jbeta primers. The repertoire was sequenced with immunoSEQ multiplex PCR; TCRdb's copy has only in-frame clones and lacks some. The data hold around 190,000 clones, with around 84% observed a single time. About this clone: What it binds is not known.

The chain carries TRBV7-2 and TRBJ2-1; 11 bases are shared with TRBD2. Sequenced sample: PBMCs. The TCR comes from a woman aged 18-29 years in good health and CMV-seronegative. The CDR3 sequence is CASSFRGGWTSGYNEQFF. CDR3 nucleotide sequence: TGTGCCAGCAGCTTTCGAGGCGGATGGACTAGCGGGTACAATGAGCAGTTCTTC.